This is a list of T cell receptor beta chains from one sample in a study of response to subunit inactivated influenza vaccine. TCRdb reprocessed the RT-PCR reads via MiXCR and lists one record per CDR3 protein. The table lists around 190,000 distinct CDR3 sequences, under 15% of them singletons. This sample comprised CD8+ T cells sorted from PBMCs, obtained approximately 5 days after vaccination. All receptors come from a middle-aged man who received an inactivated influenza vaccine. Each CDR3 is given with its conserved first and last residue. A D gene is named only where the DNA matches it firmly. Where a row states a size, it is once, few, many or the class of an expanded clone; other rows omit it.

j_gene | v_gene | abundance | d_gene | CDR3nt | CDR3aa
TRBJ2-7 | TRBV28 | many | TRBD1 | TGTGCCAGCAGTTTATGGGGACAGACCTACGAGCAGTACTTC | CASSLWGQTYEQYF
TRBJ2-3 | TRBV28 | few | TRBD2 | TGTGCCAGCAGTTTTCAGTCTCCCTCTAGCGGGGGAAGAAATCCCACAGATACGCAGTATTTT | CASSFQSPSSGGRNPTDTQYF
TRBJ2-7 | TRBV4-1 | - | - | TGCGCCAGCAGCCAAAAAGCCGGGACCTATTCCTACGAGCAGTACTTC | CASSQKAGTYSYEQYF
TRBJ2-3 | TRBV5-1 | few | - | TGCGCCAGCAGCTTCAGCGTTGGCACAGATACGCAGTATTTT | CASSFSVGTDTQYF
TRBJ1-1 | TRBV10-3 | - | - | TGTGCCATCAGTGAGTCGTTGGCAGGGCCACAAGTGAACACTGAAGCTTTCTTT | CAISESLAGPQVNTEAFF
TRBJ2-7 | TRBV7-9 | many | - | TGTGCCAGCAGCCCAGGAATCTACGAGCAGTACTTC | CASSPGIYEQYF
TRBJ2-3 | TRBV9 | - | - | TGTGCCAGCAGCGTAGATGGTGGGGGTACCACAGATACGCAGTATTTT | CASSVDGGGTTDTQYF
TRBJ2-7 | TRBV24-1 | many | - | TGTGCCACCAGTGACCCCCGGGACACTCGAGAGCAGTACTTC | CATSDPRDTREQYF
TRBJ1-3 | TRBV11-2 | once | - | TGTGCCAGCAGCTTTGACAGCTCTGGAAACACCATATATTTT | CASSFDSSGNTIYF
TRBJ2-1 | TRBV5-1 | many | TRBD2 | TGCGCCAGCAGCTTCCTAGCGGGGGATGTGGGTGAGCAGTTCTTC | CASSFLAGDVGEQFF
TRBJ2-1 | TRBV12-3/TRBV12-4 | few | - | TGTGCCAGCAGTTTCCGGCAGGGGATTTGGAATGAGCAGTTCTTC | CASSFRQGIWNEQFF
TRBJ2-7 | TRBV7-9 | - | - | TGTGCCAGCAGCTTAGTTCCCAGCGAGCAGTACTTC | CASSLVPSEQYF
TRBJ2-1 | TRBV6-2/TRBV6-3 | few | - | TGTGCCAGCAGTTTAGCGGCCAATTCATACAATGAGCAGTTCTTC | CASSLAANSYNEQFF
TRBJ1-2 | TRBV12-3/TRBV12-4 | - | - | TGTGCCAGCAGTTTGGGGTACTATGGCTACACCTTC | CASSLGYYGYTF
TRBJ2-1 | TRBV28 | - | TRBD2 | TGTGCCAGCAGTCGGACTAGCGGAAACAATGAGCAGTTCTTC | CASSRTSGNNEQFF
TRBJ1-1 | TRBV5-1 | - | - | TGCGCCAGCAGCTTGGCCGGCCAGAACACTGAAGCTTTCTTT | CASSLAGQNTEAFF
TRBJ2-7 | TRBV27 | few | - | TGTGCCAGCAGTCCCGGGAGATACGAGCAGTACTTC | CASSPGRYEQYF
TRBJ1-5 | TRBV13 | - | - | TGTGCCAGCAGCAAGGACGGTCAGCCCCAGCATTTT | CASSKDGQPQHF
TRBJ2-2 | TRBV7-9 | - | - | TGTGCCAGCAGCATGGAGGGGATTTACACCGGGGAGCTGTTTTTT | CASSMEGIYTGELFF
TRBJ1-6 | TRBV4-3 | many | TRBD1 | TGCGCCAGCAGCCAGGGGACAGGTTATAATTCACCCCTCCACTTT | CASSQGTGYNSPLHF
TRBJ2-7 | TRBV7-2 | - | - | TGTGCCAGCAGCTTCACTCAACAGGAGAAGGAGCAGTACTTC | CASSFTQQEKEQYF
TRBJ2-2 | TRBV28 | - | - | TGTGCCATTTCTGCCGGGAGAAACACCGGGGAGCTGTTTTTT | CAISAGRNTGELFF
TRBJ2-7 | TRBV4-2 | few | TRBD1 | TGTGCCAGCAGCAACGGACAGGGGGCGCTGGAGCAGTACTTC | CASSNGQGALEQYF
TRBJ1-5 | TRBV27 | - | - | TGTGCCAGCAGCACATTGGGGTCCAATCAGCCCCAGCATTTT | CASSTLGSNQPQHF
TRBJ2-1 | TRBV24-1 | - | TRBD1 | TGTGCCACCTCCGGGACAGGGGCCTACAATGAGCAGTTCTTC | CATSGTGAYNEQFF
TRBJ1-5 | TRBV4-1 | - | - | TGCGCCAGCAGCCAAGAAGACCTACAGCCCCAGCATTTT | CASSQEDLQPQHF
TRBJ2-7 | TRBV5-5 | many | - | TGTGCCAGCAAGACTAGCTACGAGCAGTACTTC | CASKTSYEQYF
TRBJ2-3 | TRBV3-1 | few | - | TGTGCCAGCAGCCTGAGTGGGCCTCTCAGCACAGATACGCAGTATTTT | CASSLSGPLSTDTQYF
TRBJ2-2 | TRBV6-5 | few | - | TGTGCCAGCAGTTATTTTGCCGGGGAGCTGTTTTTT | CASSYFAGELFF
TRBJ1-1 | TRBV9 | - | - | TGTGCCAGCAGCGTAGTTTCGGATCCGAACACTGAAGCTTTCTTT | CASSVVSDPNTEAFF
TRBJ2-3 | TRBV3-1 | many | TRBD2 | TGTGCCAGCAGCCGCCGACTAGCTCCGTTCACAGATACGCAGTATTTT | CASSRRLAPFTDTQYF
TRBJ2-3 | TRBV11-2 | - | TRBD2 | TGTGCCAGCAGCTCCAGAGCGAGACTAGCGGGAGGCCACCCTAGCACAGATACGCAGTATTTT | CASSSRARLAGGHPSTDTQYF
TRBJ2-1 | TRBV29-1 | - | TRBD1 | TGCAGCGTTGAGCCGGGACAGGGTTTTGAGCAGTTCTTC | CSVEPGQGFEQFF
TRBJ2-2 | TRBV28 | few | - | TGTGCCAGCAGTTTAGCCATAGGGACCAACGCGAACACCGGGGAGCTGTTTTTT | CASSLAIGTNANTGELFF
TRBJ2-2 | TRBV20-1 | - | - | TGCAGTGCTAGACGGGCGGGATGGGAAGCCGGGGAGCTGTTTTTT | CSARRAGWEAGELFF
TRBJ2-3 | TRBV4-3 | - | - | TGCGCCAGCAGCCAACAGAGGGGGGGGGAATTCACAGATACGCAGTATTTT | CASSQQRGGEFTDTQYF
TRBJ2-7 | TRBV4-3 | - | - | TGCGCCAGCAGCCGAGCCAGGGGGGCGGTGACCGAGCAGTACTTC | CASSRARGAVTEQYF
TRBJ1-5 | TRBV6-2/TRBV6-3 | few | - | TGTGCCAGCAGTTTTTCGTTCGTTACTCAGCCCCAGCATTTT | CASSFSFVTQPQHF
TRBJ1-2 | TRBV5-1 | few | TRBD1 | TGCGCCAGCAGACCAGGGGGCGAGTATGGCTACACCTTC | CASRPGGEYGYTF
TRBJ2-1 | TRBV7-9 | few | - | TGTGCCAGCAGCTTAGACGGCACCCAGCAGTTCTTC | CASSLDGTQQFF
TRBJ2-2 | TRBV15 | - | - | TGTGCCACCAGCAGAGACAGGGCGATGTCCGGGGAGCTGTTTTTT | CATSRDRAMSGELFF
TRBJ1-1 | TRBV30 | - | - | TGTGCCTGGAGTGAAATTGGGTTTGGTGCTTTCTTT | CAWSEIGFGAFF
TRBJ2-6 | TRBV9 | few | TRBD2 | TGTGCCAGCAGCGTAGGGCGGGGGTCGGGGGCCAACGTCCTGACTTTC | CASSVGRGSGANVLTF
TRBJ2-7 | TRBV29-1 | few | TRBD2 | TGCAGCGTTGACGCGGGGGGGGGACCACTTGGCGAGCAGTACTTC | CSVDAGGGPLGEQYF
TRBJ2-5 | TRBV13 | few | TRBD1 | TGTGCCAGCAGCTTAGGGTACAGGGGGAAAGAGACCCAGTACTTC | CASSLGYRGKETQYF
TRBJ2-1 | TRBV29-1 | - | TRBD1 | TGCAGCGTTGGGACGGGACAGGGTATCAATGAGCAGTTCTTC | CSVGTGQGINEQFF
TRBJ2-7 | TRBV9 | few | - | TGTGCCAGCAGCGAAGGGGGTAGCGGAACATACGAGCAGTACTTC | CASSEGGSGTYEQYF
TRBJ2-7 | TRBV4-1 | - | TRBD1 | TGCGCCAGCAGCCATGAATCGCTCGGACAGGGATACGAGCAGTACTTC | CASSHESLGQGYEQYF
TRBJ2-2 | TRBV20-1 | - | TRBD2 | TGCAGTGCTCGGCGGGAGGGCCTAAGGACCGGGGAGCTGTTTTTT | CSARREGLRTGELFF
TRBJ2-7 | TRBV12-3/TRBV12-4 | - | TRBD1 | TGTGCCAGCAGTTTAGGTGGGACAGTTTTCCGCGAGCAGTACTTC | CASSLGGTVFREQYF
TRBJ2-3 | TRBV7-2 | few | - | TGTGCCAGCAGCCCCCCGTGGGGTTCAGGCACAGATACGCAGTATTTT | CASSPPWGSGTDTQYF
TRBJ2-5 | TRBV3-1 | - | - | TGTGCCAGCAGCCAAGTCCGCGGGAAGGAGACCCAGTACTTC | CASSQVRGKETQYF